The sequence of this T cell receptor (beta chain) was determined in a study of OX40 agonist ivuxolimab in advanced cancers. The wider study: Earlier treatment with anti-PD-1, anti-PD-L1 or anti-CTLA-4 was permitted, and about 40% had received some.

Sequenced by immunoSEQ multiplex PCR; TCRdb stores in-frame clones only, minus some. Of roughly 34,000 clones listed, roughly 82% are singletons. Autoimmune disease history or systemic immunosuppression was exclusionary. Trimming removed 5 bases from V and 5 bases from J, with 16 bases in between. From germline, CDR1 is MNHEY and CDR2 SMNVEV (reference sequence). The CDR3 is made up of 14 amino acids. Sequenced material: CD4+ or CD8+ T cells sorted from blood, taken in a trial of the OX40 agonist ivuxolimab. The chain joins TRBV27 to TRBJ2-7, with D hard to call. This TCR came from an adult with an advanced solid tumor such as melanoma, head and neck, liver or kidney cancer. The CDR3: CASSPPVPTHEQYF. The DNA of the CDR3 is TGTGCCAGCAGTCCCCCGGTGCCCACCCACGAGCAGTACTTC.